This is a list of T cell receptor beta chains from one sample in a study of blood T cell repertoires in COVID-19. Assay used: immunoSEQ multiplex PCR; TCRdb lists only in-frame clones, some missing. The sample has approximately 400,000 clones, just over 90% seen once. The specimen was PBMCs or T cells enriched from blood (not recorded which). Receptor source: a woman aged 40 to 55 who had been exposed to COVID-19. Each CDR3 is given without its conserved first and last residue. Size tells how often a clone was seen (once, few, many) or the class of an expanded clone, and some rows leave it out.

J: TRBJ2-1; V: TRBV7-8; size: .; CDR3: ASSLQRGQDSYNEQF
J: TRBJ1-5; V: TRBV27; size: .; CDR3: ASGTTKTQYQPQH
J: TRBJ1-1; V: TRBV19; size: .; CDR3: ASSIAQGARDEAF
J: TRBJ1-1; V: TRBV30; size: .; CDR3: AWGGQMNTEAF
J: TRBJ1-1; V: TRBV5-1; size: once; CDR3: ASSLGRGRTEAF
J: TRBJ2-1; V: TRBV6-4; size: .; CDR3: ASSDSSFDEQF
J: TRBJ1-1; V: TRBV2; size: .; CDR3: ASRGGLGAQNTEAF
J: TRBJ1-6; V: TRBV2; size: .; CDR3: ASKLGTGESSPLH
J: TRBJ2-7; V: TRBV7-6; size: .; CDR3: ASSRDRVTYEQY
J: TRBJ2-7; V: TRBV5-1; size: .; CDR3: ASRSGTGYYEQY
J: TRBJ2-1; V: TRBV6-5; size: once; CDR3: ASRGLAVGGNEQF
J: TRBJ2-7; V: TRBV2; size: .; CDR3: ASSEGQTKGPSEQY
J: TRBJ1-2; V: TRBV30; size: .; CDR3: AWSRREGTAYGYT
J: TRBJ2-2; V: TRBV5-1; size: .; CDR3: ASTRDRNTGELF
J: TRBJ1-2; V: TRBV4-1; size: .; CDR3: ASSQGGQGHGYT
J: TRBJ1-2; V: TRBV29-1; size: .; CDR3: SVTGQSYGYT
J: TRBJ1-5; V: TRBV29-1; size: .; CDR3: SVEVGEGQPQH
J: TRBJ1-2; V: TRBV7-2; size: .; CDR3: ASSLRQRYGYT
J: TRBJ2-2; V: TRBV3-1/TRBV3-2; size: .; CDR3: ASSQEIRREGTGELF
J: TRBJ1-5; V: TRBV6-1; size: .; CDR3: ASSELADNQPQH
J: TRBJ1-4; V: TRBV27; size: .; CDR3: ASSYREGEKLF
J: TRBJ1-1; V: TRBV11-2; size: .; CDR3: ASSLTAGGSGTEAF
J: TRBJ2-2; V: TRBV5-1; size: .; CDR3: ASRREAGELF
J: TRBJ1-2; V: TRBV30; size: .; CDR3: ASNWGGLHGYT
J: TRBJ2-4; V: TRBV21-1; size: .; CDR3: ASSKARGFLGTKNIQY
J: TRBJ1-2; V: TRBV18; size: .; CDR3: ASSPNRYGEGYGYT
J: TRBJ2-7; V: TRBV7-2; size: .; CDR3: ASSLGPGDSYEQY
J: TRBJ1-3; V: TRBV30; size: .; CDR3: AFGQGRSDTIY
J: TRBJ2-1; V: TRBV16; size: .; CDR3: ASSPQGLNEQF
J: TRBJ1-6; V: TRBV4-3; size: .; CDR3: ASSQDPTGGNSPLH
J: TRBJ1-5; V: TRBV6-4; size: .; CDR3: ASSRKTGVGGNQPQH
J: TRBJ1-4; V: TRBV29-1; size: .; CDR3: SVAGGGDKLF
J: TRBJ1-1; V: TRBV18; size: .; CDR3: ASSPIPGQGYPEAF